The rows below give T cell receptor beta chains drawn from one sample of a study of blood T cell repertoires in COVID-19. Here immunoSEQ multiplex PCR was the method, and the copy in TCRdb shows in-frame clones only, minus some. The sample lists 80,000 or so clones; roughly 81% were seen once. What was sequenced was peripheral blood. Receptor source: a man aged 55 to 70 with COVID-19, enrolled during active disease. CDR3s include the opening cysteine and the closing phenylalanine or tryptophan. The D gene is left open where the match is weak. Where a row states a size, it is once, few, many or the class of an expanded clone; other rows omit it.

15 TRBJ2-3 TRBD2 . TRBV19 TGTGCCAGTAGTAGGGGAGGGCGGGAGGCAGATACGCAGTATTTT CASSRGGREADTQYF
14 TRBJ2-5 TRBD2 . TRBV4-2 TGTGCCAGCAGCCAAGACGCTAGCGGGAGGTCAGAGTACTTC CASSQDASGRSEYF
15 TRBJ2-7 . . TRBV5-1 TGCGCCAGCAGCTTTCAGTTAGCGGAGCCGGACGAGCAGTACTTC CASSFQLAEPDEQYF
15 TRBJ1-4 TRBD1 . TRBV24-1 TGTGCCACCAGTGACTCGACAGGGAGTAATGAAAAACTGTTTTTT CATSDSTGSNEKLFF
15 TRBJ1-2 TRBD1 . TRBV7-2 TGTGCCAGCAGCTCATCCCCTCAGGGGGCGCGAGGCTACACCTTC CASSSSPQGARGYTF
16 TRBJ2-3 . . TRBV7-9 TGTGCCAGCAGCGGAGGACTACTGATGGGCACAGATACGCAGTATTTT CASSGGLLMGTDTQYF
17 TRBJ2-5 TRBD2 . TRBV18 TGTGCCAGCTCACCATCCCCGGGACTAGCGGGGAGGGAGACCCAGTACTTC CASSPSPGLAGRETQYF
16 TRBJ2-2 TRBD1 . TRBV6-4 TGTGCCAGCAGTAATGGACAGGGTAACCCCACCGGGGAGCTGTTTTTT CASSNGQGNPTGELFF
16 TRBJ1-3 . . TRBV9 TGTGCCAGCAGCGTAGGAGTGAGCGGCTCTGGAAACACCATATATTTT CASSVGVSGSGNTIYF
15 TRBJ1-2 . . TRBV7-6 TGTGCCAGCAGCTTAGAGGTCGCAGGGTCGGGCGGCTACACCTTC CASSLEVAGSGGYTF
16 TRBJ1-4 . many TRBV11-2 TGTGCCAGCAGCCACGCCTACAGGGTACAAAATGAAAAACTGTTTTTT CASSHAYRVQNEKLFF
18 TRBJ1-3 TRBD1 . TRBV5-1 TGCGCCAGCAGCCACCAGGGACAGGGTGCCAACTCTGGAAACACCATATATTTT CASSHQGQGANSGNTIYF
19 TRBJ2-1 TRBD2 . TRBV6-6 TGTGCCAGCAGTCCTAACCGGGGGCTAGCGGGGATCCTTTCGGGGGAGCAGTTCTTC CASSPNRGLAGILSGEQFF
19 TRBJ2-1 . . TRBV5-1 TGCGCCAGCAGCGGATTCGGACTTGGCTCATCGCGCTCCTACAATGAGCAGTTCTTC CASSGFGLGSSRSYNEQFF
15 TRBJ2-1 . . TRBV5-4 TGTGCCAGCAGCTTGCCGGGAGTGAGTTACAATGAGCAGTTCTTC CASSLPGVSYNEQFF
11 TRBJ1-2 . . TRBV20-1 TGCAGTGCCCCACAGGGTTTCGGCTACACCTTC CSAPQGFGYTF
17 TRBJ1-5 TRBD1 . TRBV7-9 TGTGCCAGCAGCTTTGGCGGGGGACAGGGATGGTATCAGCCCCAGCATTTT CASSFGGGQGWYQPQHF
15 TRBJ1-4 . . TRBV2 TGTGCCAGCCTCGCGGGGGGCGGGATTTGGGAAAAACTGTTTTTT CASLAGGGIWEKLFF
13 TRBJ1-3 . . TRBV5-1 TGCGCCAGCAGCTTAGGAGACGGAAACACCATATATTTT CASSLGDGNTIYF
16 TRBJ1-2 . . TRBV5-1 TGCGCCAGCAGCTTGGATCCAGCCGGAGGTAACTATGGCTACACCTTC CASSLDPAGGNYGYTF
16 TRBJ2-3 TRBD2 . TRBV7-9 TGTGCCAGCAGCTTTACGGCTAGCGGGAGGGGAGATACGCAGTATTTT CASSFTASGRGDTQYF
15 TRBJ2-1 . . TRBV11-2 TGTGCCAGCAGCTTAGATCGGGGGAGCGGCTATGAGCAGTTCTTC CASSLDRGSGYEQFF
14 TRBJ1-2 TRBD1 . TRBV19 TGTGCCAGTACCCCCGGGACAGCGCCCTATGGCTACACCTTC CASTPGTAPYGYTF
15 TRBJ1-1 . . TRBV5-1 TGCGCCAGCAGCTTGTGGAGCCGGCAGAACACTGAAGCTTTCTTT CASSLWSRQNTEAFF
15 TRBJ2-7 TRBD2 . TRBV7-2 TGTGCCAGCAGCATGACTAGCGGATTCTCCTACGAGCAGTACTTC CASSMTSGFSYEQYF
14 TRBJ2-1 . . TRBV30 TGTGCCTGGAGTAGCGGAGCTTCCTACAATGAGCAGTTCTTC CAWSSGASYNEQFF
18 TRBJ1-6 TRBD1 . TRBV27 TGTGCCAGCAGTAGACAGGGGGCCGCCATAGGGTGGAATTCACCCCTCCACTTT CASSRQGAAIGWNSPLHF
15 TRBJ2-3 TRBD2 . TRBV5-1 TGCGCCAGCAGCAAGGGACTAGCGCCCTCCGATACGCAGTATTTT CASSKGLAPSDTQYF